This T cell receptor beta chain appears in the sequencing data of a study of T cell repertoires in cytomegalovirus infection. Study-wide context: CMV epitopes, recently identified HLA-C-restricted and well-studied HLA-B-restricted, were used. Public TCR beta signature analysis indicated the presence of both CMV infection and matching HLA type. General observations from the study: CMV carriers with the relevant HLA were identified by cumulative public TCR beta family frequency. The study found HLA-C-restricted CMV-specific TCR beta clonotypes dominating the ex vivo response.

The sample holds a few counts of this clonotype. The antigen is not known. CDR3 length equals 15 residues. V was shortened by 2 bases and J by 0 bases, with 9 bases between the two germline ends. Germline V gene lookup returns CDR1 SGHAT and CDR2 FQNNGV. TCRdb ran MiXCR on the reads and lists one entry per CDR3 protein. The data contain hundreds of thousands of distinct CDR3 sequences, about 44% of them singletons. V is TRBV11-2 and J is TRBJ2-3; D may be TRBD1 or TRBD2 (5 bases each). This specimen was cultured PBMCs, taken from culture after CMV antigen stimulation. The receptor comes from a human donor in good health (CMV status not recorded). Some clones in this sample may be carry-over from other donors' samples. The CDR3 is CASSLYEGSTDTQYF. For the CDR3, the DNA is TGTGCCAGCAGCTTATACGAGGGGAGCACAGATACGCAGTATTTT.